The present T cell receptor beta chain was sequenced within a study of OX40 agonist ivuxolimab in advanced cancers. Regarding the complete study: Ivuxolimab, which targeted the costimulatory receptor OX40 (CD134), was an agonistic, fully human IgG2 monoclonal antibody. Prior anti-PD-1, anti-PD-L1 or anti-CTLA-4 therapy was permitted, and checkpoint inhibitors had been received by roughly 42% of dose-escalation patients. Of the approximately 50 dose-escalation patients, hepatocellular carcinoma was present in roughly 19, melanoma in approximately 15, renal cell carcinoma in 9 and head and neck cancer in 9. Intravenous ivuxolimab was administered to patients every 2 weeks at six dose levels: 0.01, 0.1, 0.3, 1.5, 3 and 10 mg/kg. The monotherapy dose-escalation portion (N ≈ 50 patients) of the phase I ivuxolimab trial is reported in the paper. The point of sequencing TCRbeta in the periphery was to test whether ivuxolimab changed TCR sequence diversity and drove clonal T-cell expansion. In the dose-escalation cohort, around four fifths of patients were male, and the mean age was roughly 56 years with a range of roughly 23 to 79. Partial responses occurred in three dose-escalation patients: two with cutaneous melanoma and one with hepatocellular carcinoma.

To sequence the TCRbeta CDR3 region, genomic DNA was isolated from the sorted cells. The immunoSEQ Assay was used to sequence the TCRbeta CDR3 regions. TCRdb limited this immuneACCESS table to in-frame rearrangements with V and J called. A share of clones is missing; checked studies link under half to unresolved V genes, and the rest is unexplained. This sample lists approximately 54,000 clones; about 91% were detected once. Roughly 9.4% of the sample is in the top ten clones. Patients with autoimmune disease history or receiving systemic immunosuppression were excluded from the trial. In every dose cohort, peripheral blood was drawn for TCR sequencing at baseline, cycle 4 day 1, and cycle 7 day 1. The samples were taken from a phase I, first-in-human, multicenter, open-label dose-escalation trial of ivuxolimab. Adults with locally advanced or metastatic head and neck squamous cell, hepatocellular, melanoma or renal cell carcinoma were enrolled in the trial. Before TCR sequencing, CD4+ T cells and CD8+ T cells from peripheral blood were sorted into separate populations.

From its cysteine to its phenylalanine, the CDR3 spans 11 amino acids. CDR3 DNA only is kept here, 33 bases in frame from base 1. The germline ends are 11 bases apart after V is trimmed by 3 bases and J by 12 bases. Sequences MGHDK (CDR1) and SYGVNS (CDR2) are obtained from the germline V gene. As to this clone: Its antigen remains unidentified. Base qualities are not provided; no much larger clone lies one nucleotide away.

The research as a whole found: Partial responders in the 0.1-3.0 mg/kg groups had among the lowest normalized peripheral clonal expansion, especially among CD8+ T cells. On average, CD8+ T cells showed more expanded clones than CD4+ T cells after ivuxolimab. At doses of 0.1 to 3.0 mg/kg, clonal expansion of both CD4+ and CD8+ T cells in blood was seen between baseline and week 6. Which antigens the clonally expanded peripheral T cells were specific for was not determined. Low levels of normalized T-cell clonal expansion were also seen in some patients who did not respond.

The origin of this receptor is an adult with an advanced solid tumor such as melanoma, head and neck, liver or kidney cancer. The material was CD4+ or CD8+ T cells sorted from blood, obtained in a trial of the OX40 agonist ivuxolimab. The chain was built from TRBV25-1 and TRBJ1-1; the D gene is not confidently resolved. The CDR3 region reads CASSEFGDSFF. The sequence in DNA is TGTGCCAGCAGTGAGTTCGGGGATTCTTTCTTT.